The source of this T cell receptor beta chain is a study of T cell responses to AZD1222 COVID-19 vaccine. Findings and limits, study-wide: Across the whole spike, CD4 TCRs peaked at regions 160-218 and 743-854. Just five to seven AZD1222 recipients tested seropositive at baseline.

The repertoire was sequenced with immunoSEQ multiplex PCR; TCRdb's copy has only in-frame clones and lacks some. The repertoire has some 200,000 clones, just over 90% of them found once; the top ten carry 0.99%. The V and J ends lost 8 bases and 1 base, in that order; junction bases with no gene match: 9. The CDR3 runs to 15 residues. Germline loops: CDR1 LNHDA, CDR2 SQIVND (reference sequence). The sample holds a few counts of this clone. As yet, its antigen is unknown. The sequence was collected from an adult in good health. The chain carries TRBV19 and TRBJ2-3; 7 bases map to TRBD2. The sample in question was peripheral blood, obtained on day 0 of AZD1222 vaccination. Here the CDR3 DNA reads TGTGCCAGTCTAGGGCGGGAGCGGGGCACAGATACGCAGTATTTT. Encoded protein: CASLGRERGTDTQYF.